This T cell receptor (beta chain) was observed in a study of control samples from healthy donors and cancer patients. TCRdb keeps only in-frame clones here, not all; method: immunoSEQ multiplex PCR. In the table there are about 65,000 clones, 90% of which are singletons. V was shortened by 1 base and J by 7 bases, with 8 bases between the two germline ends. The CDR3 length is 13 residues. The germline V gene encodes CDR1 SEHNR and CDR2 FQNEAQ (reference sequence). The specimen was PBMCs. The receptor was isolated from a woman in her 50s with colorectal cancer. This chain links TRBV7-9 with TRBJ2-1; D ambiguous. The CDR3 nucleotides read TGTGCCAGCAGCTTAGTAGAGAGAAATGAGCAGTTCTTC. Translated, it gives CASSLVERNEQFF. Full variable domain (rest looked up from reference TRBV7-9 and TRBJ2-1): DTGVSQNPRHKITKRGQNVTFRCDPISEHNRLYWYRQTLGQGPEFLTYFQNEAQLEKSRLLSDRFSAERPKGSFSTLEIQRTEQGDSAMYLCASSLVERNEQFFGPGTRLTVL.